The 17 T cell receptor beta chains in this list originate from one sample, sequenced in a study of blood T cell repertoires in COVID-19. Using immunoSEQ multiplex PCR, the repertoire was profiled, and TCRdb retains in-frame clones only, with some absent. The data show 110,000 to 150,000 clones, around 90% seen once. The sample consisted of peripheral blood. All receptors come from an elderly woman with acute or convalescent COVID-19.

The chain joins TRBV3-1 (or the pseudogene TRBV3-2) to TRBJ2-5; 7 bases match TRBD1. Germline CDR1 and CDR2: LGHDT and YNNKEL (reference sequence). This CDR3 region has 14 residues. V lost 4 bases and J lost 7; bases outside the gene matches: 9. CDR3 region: CASSPTGNFGTQYF. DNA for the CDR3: TGTGCCAGCAGCCCGACAGGGAATTTCGGGACCCAGTACTTC.

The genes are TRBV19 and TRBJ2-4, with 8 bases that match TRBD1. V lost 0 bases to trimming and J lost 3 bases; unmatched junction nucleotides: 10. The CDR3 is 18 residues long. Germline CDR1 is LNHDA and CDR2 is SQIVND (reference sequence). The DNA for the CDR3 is TGTGCCAGTAGTATAGAGGGGACCAGGGGGCGCGTCAAAAACATTCAGTACTTC. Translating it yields CASSIEGTRGRVKNIQYF.

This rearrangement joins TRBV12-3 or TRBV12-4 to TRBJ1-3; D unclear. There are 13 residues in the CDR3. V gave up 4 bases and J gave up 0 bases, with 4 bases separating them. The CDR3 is CASSYSSGNTIYF. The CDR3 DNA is TGTGCCAGCAGTTACAGCTCTGGAAACACCATATATTTT.

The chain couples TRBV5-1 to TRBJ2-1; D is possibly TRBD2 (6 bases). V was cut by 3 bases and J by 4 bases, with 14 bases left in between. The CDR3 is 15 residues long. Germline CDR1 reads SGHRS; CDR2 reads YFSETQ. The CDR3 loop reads CASSYLAGGYNEQFF. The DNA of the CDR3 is TGCGCCAGCAGCTACCTAGCTGGGGGGTACAATGAGCAGTTCTTC.

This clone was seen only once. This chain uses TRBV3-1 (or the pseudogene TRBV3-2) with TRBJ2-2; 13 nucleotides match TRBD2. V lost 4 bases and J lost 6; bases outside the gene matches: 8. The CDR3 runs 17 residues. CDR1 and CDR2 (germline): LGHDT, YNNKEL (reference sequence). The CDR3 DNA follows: TGTGCCAGCAGCCGGCCGGGACTAGCGGGGTTGTCCGGGGAGCTGTTTTTT. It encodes CASSRPGLAGLSGELFF.

The CDR3 region is CASSPIPGLAGGPYEQYF. CDR3 coding DNA: TGTGCCAGCAGCCCGATCCCGGGACTAGCGGGGGGGCCCTACGAGCAGTACTTC. The chain is built from TRBV3-1 (or the pseudogene TRBV3-2) and TRBJ2-7, with 16 bases lining up with TRBD2. Trimming at V came to 4 bases and at J to 2 bases, leaving 8 bases not matched to a gene. The CDR3 sequence is 18 residues long. Germline CDR1 and CDR2: LGHDT and YNNKEL (reference sequence).

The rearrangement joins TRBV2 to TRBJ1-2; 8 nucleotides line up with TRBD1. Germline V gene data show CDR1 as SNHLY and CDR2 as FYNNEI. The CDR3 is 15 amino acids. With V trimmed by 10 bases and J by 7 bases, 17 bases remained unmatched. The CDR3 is CATRDPTGGEGGYTF. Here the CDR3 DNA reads TGTGCCACCCGTGACCCCACAGGGGGGGAGGGTGGCTACACCTTC.

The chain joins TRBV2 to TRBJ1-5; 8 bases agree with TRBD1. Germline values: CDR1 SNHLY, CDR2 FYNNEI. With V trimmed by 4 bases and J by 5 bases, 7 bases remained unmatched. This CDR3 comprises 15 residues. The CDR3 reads CASSGRTGIDQPQHF. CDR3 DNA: TGTGCCAGCAGTGGCCGGACAGGGATCGATCAGCCCCAGCATTTT.

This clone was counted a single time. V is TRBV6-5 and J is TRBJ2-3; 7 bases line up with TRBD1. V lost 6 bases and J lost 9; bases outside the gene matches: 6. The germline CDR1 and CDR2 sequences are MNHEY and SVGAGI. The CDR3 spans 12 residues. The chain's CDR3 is CASSYDRVTQYF. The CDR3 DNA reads TGTGCCAGCAGCTACGACAGGGTCACGCAGTATTTT.

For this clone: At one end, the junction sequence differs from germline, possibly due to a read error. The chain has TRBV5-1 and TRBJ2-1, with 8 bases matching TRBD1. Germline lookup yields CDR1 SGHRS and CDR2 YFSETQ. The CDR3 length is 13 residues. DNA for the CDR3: TGCGCCAGCAGCTTGGCAGGGGGCGATGAGCGGTTCTTC. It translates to CASSLAGGDERFF.

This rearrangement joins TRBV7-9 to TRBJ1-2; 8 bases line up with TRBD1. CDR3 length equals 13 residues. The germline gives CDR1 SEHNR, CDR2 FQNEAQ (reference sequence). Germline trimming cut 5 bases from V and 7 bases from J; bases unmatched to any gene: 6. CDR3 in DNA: TGTGCCAGCAGCCCCTCAGGGGGCGCTGGCTACACCTTC. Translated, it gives CASSPSGGAGYTF.

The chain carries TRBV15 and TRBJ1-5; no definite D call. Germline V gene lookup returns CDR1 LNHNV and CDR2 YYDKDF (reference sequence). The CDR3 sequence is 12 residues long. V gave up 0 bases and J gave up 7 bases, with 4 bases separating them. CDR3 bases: TGTGCCACCAGCAGAGATCAACAGCCCCAGCATTTT. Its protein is CATSRDQQPQHF.

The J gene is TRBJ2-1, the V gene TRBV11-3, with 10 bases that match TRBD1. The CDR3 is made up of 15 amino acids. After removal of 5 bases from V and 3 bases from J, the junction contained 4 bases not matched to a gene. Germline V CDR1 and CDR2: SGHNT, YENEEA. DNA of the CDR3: TGTGCCAGCAGCCTCGACAGGGGGCACTACAATGAGCAGTTCTTC. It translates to CASSLDRGHYNEQFF.

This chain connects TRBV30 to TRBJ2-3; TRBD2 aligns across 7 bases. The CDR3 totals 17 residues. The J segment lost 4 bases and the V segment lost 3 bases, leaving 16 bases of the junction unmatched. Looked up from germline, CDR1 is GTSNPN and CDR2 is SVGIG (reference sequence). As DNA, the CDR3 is TGTGCCTGGAGCCAACCCCTCGGGAAGCGGGGCTCAGATACGCAGTATTTT. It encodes CAWSQPLGKRGSDTQYF. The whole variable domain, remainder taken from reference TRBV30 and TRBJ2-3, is SQTIHQWPATLVQPVGSPLSLECTVEGTSNPNLYWYRQAAGRGLQLLFYSVGIGQISSEVPQNLSASRPQDRQFILSSKKLLLSDSGFYLCAWSQPLGKRGSDTQYFGPGTRLTVL.

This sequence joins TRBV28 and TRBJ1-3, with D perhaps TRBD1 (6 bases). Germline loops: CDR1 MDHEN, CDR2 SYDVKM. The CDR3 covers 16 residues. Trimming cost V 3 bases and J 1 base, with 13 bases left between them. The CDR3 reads CASSFAGDYSGNTIYF. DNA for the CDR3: TGTGCCAGCAGTTTTGCAGGGGATTATTCTGGAAACACCATATATTTT.

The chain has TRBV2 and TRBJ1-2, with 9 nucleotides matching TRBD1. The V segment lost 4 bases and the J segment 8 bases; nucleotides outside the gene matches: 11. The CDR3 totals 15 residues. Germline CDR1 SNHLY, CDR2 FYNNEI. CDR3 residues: CASSGTGANMRGYTF. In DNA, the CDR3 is TGTGCCAGCAGTGGGACAGGGGCTAATATGCGAGGCTACACCTTC.

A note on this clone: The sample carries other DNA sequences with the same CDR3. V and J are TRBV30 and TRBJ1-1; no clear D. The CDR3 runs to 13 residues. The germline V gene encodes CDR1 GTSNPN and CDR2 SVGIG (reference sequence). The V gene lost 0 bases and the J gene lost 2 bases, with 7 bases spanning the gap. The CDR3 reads CAWSVQVNTEAFF. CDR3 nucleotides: TGTGCCTGGAGTGTACAAGTAAACACTGAAGCTTTCTTT.